This T cell receptor beta chain comes out of a study of T-cell memory formation after mild COVID-19. Study outcomes and limitations: While clones contracting from day 15 to 85 were balanced between CD4 and CD8, later expanders leaned CD4+. Pre-infection memory carried some responding clones, suggesting that cross-reactive memory joined.

Using its own MiXCR run on the 5' RACE reads, TCRdb lists one record per CDR3 protein. The table has 250,000 or so distinct CDR3 sequences, approximately 10% seen once. This clonotype has a handful of counts. The antigen remains undetermined. The germline V gene has CDR1 SGHVS and CDR2 FQNEAQ. V lost 5 bases to trimming and J lost 2 bases, with 20 bases between them. This CDR3 comprises 17 residues. V usage is TRBV7-8 and J usage is TRBJ2-3; D gene unclear. This clonotype originated in a man aged 18 to 30 who had mild COVID-19 (a few samples of this study predate the infection). Cell type and time point are not known. The sequenced sample consisted of PBMCs or a T cell subset sorted from them (not recorded which). The CDR3 loop is CASSPPRRPDLTDTQYF. The CDR3, as DNA: TGTGCCAGCAGCCCACCCCGCCGGCCCGATCTCACAGATACGCAGTATTTT.